The 22 T cell receptor beta chains presented below share a single source sample, sequenced in a study of blood T cell repertoires in COVID-19. Sequencing used immunoSEQ multiplex PCR; TCRdb keeps in-frame clones, though not all of them. This repertoire shows around 100,000 clones, more than 75% found once; its top ten account for just over 15%. The material sequenced was peripheral blood. These receptors originate from a human donor in a cohort sampled during active COVID-19.

This chain connects TRBV19 to TRBJ2-5, with 10 bases fitting TRBD2. Unmatched junction bases numbered 13, after V lost 7 bases and J lost 5 bases. CDR3 length equals 16 residues. Germline-derived CDR1 and CDR2 are LNHDA and SQIVND (reference sequence). This CDR3 is CASTERGGRPRETQYF. The CDR3 nucleotides read TGTGCCAGTACCGAGCGGGGGGGCCGCCCACGGGAGACCCAGTACTTC.

This clone has more than one count but fewer than ten. The J gene is TRBJ2-3, the V gene TRBV5-5; the match to TRBD2 covers 9 bases. The CDR3 loop spans 16 amino acids. V gave up 4 bases and J gave up 1 base; unmatched junction bases: 7. CDR1 and CDR2 (germline): SGHKS, YYEKEE (reference sequence). The CDR3 nucleotides are TGTGCCAGCAGCACCAATGTAGCGGGGGGCACAGATACGCAGTATTTT. Protein: CASSTNVAGGTDTQYF.

CDR3 bases: TGTGCCAGCAGTTACCGCGGGAACACTGAAGCTTTCTTT. Translated: CASSYRGNTEAFF. The genes are TRBV6-6 and TRBJ1-1; D is undetermined. CDR3 length: 13 residues. CDR1 and CDR2 (germline): MNHNY, SVGAGI (reference sequence). The V end was cut by 2 bases, the J end by 1 base, with 5 bases between.

The chain employs TRBV13 and TRBJ1-4; TRBD1 might be the D (5 bases). V was trimmed by 2 bases and J by 4 bases, leaving 17 bases between them. This CDR3 region has 17 residues. CDR1 is PRHDT, CDR2 FYEKMQ, per germline (reference sequence). Here the CDR3 reads CASSLQMLGRVNEKLFF. The CDR3 region has the DNA TGTGCCAGCAGCTTACAAATGTTGGGCAGGGTTAATGAAAAACTGTTTTTT.

The gene calls are TRBV19 and TRBJ1-1; D not certain. This CDR3 region has 13 residues. Germline lookup yields CDR1 LNHDA and CDR2 SQIVND (reference sequence). Trimming took off 3 bases at V and 10 bases at J, with 15 bases between the two ends. DNA of the CDR3: TGTGCCAGTAGTATTATGGAGGGTCTCGGAGCTTTCTTT. Amino acids: CASSIMEGLGAFF.

The rearrangement uses TRBV27 and TRBJ2-3, with 10 bases fitting TRBD2. Germline V gene data show CDR1 as MNHEY and CDR2 as SMNVEV (reference sequence). This CDR3 is 16 amino acids long. V lost 3 bases to trimming and J lost 2 bases; unmatched junction nucleotides: 5. The CDR3: CASSFEGLAVTDTQYF. The CDR3 bases are TGTGCCAGCAGTTTTGAAGGACTAGCGGTCACAGATACGCAGTATTTT.

This sequence joins TRBV15 and TRBJ1-5; maybe TRBD1 (6 bases). This CDR3 spans 16 amino acids. Deletions cut 5 bases from V and 2 bases from J, with 16 bases between. The germline CDR1 and CDR2 sequences are LNHNV and YYDKDF (reference sequence). The CDR3 is CATSGVNRAGNQPQHF. In DNA, the CDR3 is TGTGCCACCAGCGGAGTTAACAGGGCGGGCAATCAGCCCCAGCATTTT.

The chain joins TRBV29-1 to TRBJ1-5; a weak D match, TRBD1 (5 bases). Trimming shortened V by 6 bases and J by 3 bases, and 12 bases separated the two germline ends. In germline, CDR1 is SQVTM, CDR2 ANQGSEA. This CDR3 region has 13 residues. The DNA for the CDR3 is TGCAGCGTGGGGCCAGGTAACAATCAGCCCCAGCATTTT. Amino acid sequence: CSVGPGNNQPQHF.

This chain links TRBV5-1 with TRBJ2-3; 7 positions agree with TRBD1. The CDR3 is made up of 16 amino acids. Germline assignment: CDR1 SGHRS and CDR2 YFSETQ. The J segment lost 2 bases and the V segment lost 4 bases, leaving 10 bases of the junction unmatched. In DNA, the CDR3 is TGCGCCAGCAGCGGGGACAGACTTAAACTCACAGATACGCAGTATTTT. The encoded protein is CASSGDRLKLTDTQYF.

The rearrangement joins TRBV11-2 to TRBJ1-2; D is perhaps TRBD1 (5 bases). The CDR3 sequence is 13 residues long. V gave up 4 bases and J gave up 8 bases, with 14 bases separating them. The germline gives CDR1 SGHAT, CDR2 FQNNGV. DNA of the CDR3: TGTGCCAGCAGCTCCCAGGGTTCTGTCGGCTACACCTTC. Translating gives CASSSQGSVGYTF. Full variable domain (remainder filled in from reference TRBV11-2 and TRBJ1-2): EAGVAQSPRYKIIEKRQSVAFWCNPISGHATLYWYQQILGQGPKLLIQFQNNGVVDDSQLPKDRFSAERLKGVDSTLKIQPAKLEDSAVYLCASSSQGSVGYTFGSGTRLTVV.

The chain carries TRBV5-1 and TRBJ2-3, with 11 bases aligning to TRBD1. This CDR3 comprises 15 residues. With V trimmed by 8 bases and J by 1 base, 6 bases remained unmatched. Germline V CDR1 and CDR2: SGHRS, YFSETQ. The CDR3 DNA sequence: TGCGCCAGTGGACAGGGGGCCCAGGGCACAGATACGCAGTATTTT. It encodes CASGQGAQGTDTQYF.

This clone was recorded once. The chain uses TRBV10-3 and TRBJ1-1, with 8 bases identical to TRBD1. Germline V lookup: CDR1 ENHRY, CDR2 SYGVKD. The ends lost 6 bases at V and 5 bases at J; junction bases unmatched: 11. The CDR3 is 15 amino acids. The CDR3: CAIRETQGAGTEAFF. The CDR3 DNA reads as TGTGCCATCAGGGAGACCCAGGGGGCTGGGACTGAAGCTTTCTTT.

V usage is TRBV28 and J usage is TRBJ2-7, with TRBD2 as a possible D gene (6 bases). This CDR3 has 12 residues. Trimming left V 8 bases short and J 4 bases short, with 12 bases between. Per the germline V gene, CDR1 is MDHEN and CDR2 is SYDVKM. CDR3 in amino acids: CASGGYFYEQYF. CDR3 in DNA: TGTGCCAGCGGGGGGTACTTTTACGAGCAGTACTTC.

V is TRBV9 and J is TRBJ2-5; 14 bases are shared with TRBD2. The CDR3 length is 16 residues. V was clipped by 4 bases and J by 6 bases; unmatched bases: 8. In germline, CDR1 is SGDLS, CDR2 YYNGEE. The CDR3 region is CASSKGLAGAEKTQYF. The CDR3, as DNA: TGTGCCAGCAGCAAGGGACTAGCGGGAGCCGAAAAGACCCAGTACTTC.

This clone has a single count. The chain employs TRBV18 and TRBJ2-2, with D possibly being TRBD2 (6 bases). The CDR3 contains 17 residues. In germline, CDR1 is KGHSH, CDR2 LQKENI. Trimming removed 1 base from V and 0 bases from J, with 12 bases in between. CDR3 nucleotides: TGTGCCAGCTCACCACGGGTACTAGCCACGAACACCGGGGAGCTGTTTTTT. Its translation: CASSPRVLATNTGELFF.

The genes are TRBV30 and TRBJ2-7, with 9 bases lining up with TRBD1. The V and J ends lost 3 bases and 2 bases, in that order; junction bases with no gene match: 5. Germline CDR1 and CDR2: GTSNPN and SVGIG (reference sequence). The CDR3 loop spans 14 amino acids. CDR3 loop: CAWRTGTGTYEQYF. The CDR3 region has the DNA TGTGCCTGGAGGACCGGGACAGGGACCTACGAGCAGTACTTC.

This clone was picked up a small number of times. This chain connects TRBV11-2 to TRBJ2-7; 7 bases fit TRBD2. Trimming took 1 base from V and 6 from J; bases not matched to a gene: 9. This CDR3 has 15 residues. Germline V gives CDR1 SGHAT, CDR2 FQNNGV. The CDR3 region is CASSLGVTSLSEQYF. The CDR3 region has the DNA TGTGCCAGCAGCTTAGGGGTGACTAGCCTTAGCGAGCAGTACTTC. Full variable domain (outside the CDR3, taken from reference TRBV11-2 and TRBJ2-7): EAGVAQSPRYKIIEKRQSVAFWCNPISGHATLYWYQQILGQGPKLLIQFQNNGVVDDSQLPKDRFSAERLKGVDSTLKIQPAKLEDSAVYLCASSLGVTSLSEQYFGPGTRLTVT.

V gene TRBV4-2 combines with J gene TRBJ2-7, with D possibly being TRBD2 (6 bases). CDR1 LGHNA and CDR2 YNFKEQ come from the germline V gene. The CDR3 runs 18 residues. V was shortened by 2 bases and J by 1 base, with 21 bases between the two germline ends. CDR3 in amino acids: CASSQQGEIWGGSYEQYF. The CDR3 coding sequence is TGTGCCAGCAGCCAACAAGGGGAAATTTGGGGAGGATCCTACGAGCAGTACTTC.

This clone was seen just once. This chain joins TRBV7-2 and TRBJ2-1; D not resolved. The germline gives CDR1 SGHTA, CDR2 FQGNSA. V was clipped by 8 bases and J by 0 bases, with 14 bases between them. CDR3 length: 15 residues. The CDR3 DNA follows: TGTGCCAGCGCCGGCGGCCCCAGCTCCTACAATGAGCAGTTCTTC. This translates into CASAGGPSSYNEQFF.

V usage is TRBV28 and J usage is TRBJ2-1; 9 bases are a match to TRBD2. Germline CDR1 reads MDHEN; CDR2 reads SYDVKM. The V gene end was trimmed by 2 bases and the J gene end by 6 bases; junction bases not matched to a gene: 8. This CDR3 has 16 residues. CDR3 region: CASSLGGLAGFNEQFF. CDR3 DNA sequence: TGTGCCAGCAGTTTAGGCGGGCTAGCGGGATTCAATGAGCAGTTCTTC. Together with reference TRBV28 and TRBJ2-1, the CDR3 gives the full variable domain: DVKVTQSSRYLVKRTGEKVFLECVQDMDHENMFWYRQDPGLGLRLIYFSYDVKMKEKGDIPEGYSVSREKKERFSLILESASTNQTSMYLCASSLGGLAGFNEQFFGPGTRLTVL.

This chain joins TRBV18 and TRBJ2-1; 7 positions match TRBD1. Trimming took 1 base from V and 4 from J; bases not matched to a gene: 1. Germline CDR1 is KGHSH and CDR2 is LQKENI. This CDR3 comprises 14 residues. The CDR3 protein is CASSPRDSYNEQFF. The CDR3 bases are TGTGCCAGCTCACCACGGGACAGTTACAATGAGCAGTTCTTC.

V gene TRBV6-1 combines with J gene TRBJ1-1; D remains unclear. Germline CDR1 reads MNHNS; CDR2 reads SASEGT. V was shortened by 0 bases and J by 6 bases, with 20 bases between the two germline ends. The CDR3 has 17 residues. Written as DNA, the CDR3 is TGTGCCAGCAGTGAAGCGAATATACCCCCCGTCAGCGCTGAAGCTTTCTTT. Translated: CASSEANIPPVSAEAFF.